This entry describes one T cell receptor beta chain. Original handling: Nucleated cell number was recorded as an estimate derived from reference gene primer amplification. Profiled with immunoSEQ multiplex PCR; TCRdb holds only in-frame clones, not every one. V and J calls and clone size are as listed in that table; D and trimming were resolved from the DNA. Found here are roughly 200,000 clones, approximately 90% of them singletons; the top ten hold about 26%. The sample is drawn from a study of blood T cell repertoires in COVID-19. Grouping used clinical history reported by participants in a survey and questionnaire. V lost 5 bases and J lost 0; bases outside the gene matches: 3. The CDR3 consists of 14 residues. The germline V gene encodes CDR1 MNHEY and CDR2 SMNVEV (reference sequence).

Sequenced: PBMCs or T cells enriched from blood (not recorded which). V and J are TRBV27 and TRBJ1-1; 7 positions match TRBD1. The TCR comes from a woman in her forties in a cohort exposed to, infected with or recovered from COVID-19 (not recorded which). For the CDR3, the DNA is TGTGCCAGCAGTCGGGACAGATTGAACACTGAAGCTTTCTTT. The encoded protein is CASSRDRLNTEAFF.